What follows is one T cell receptor beta chain and its context. Its antigen is as yet unknown. Trimming took 4 bases from V and 1 from J, leaving 14 bases between them. CDR3 length: 15 amino acids. The germline V gene has CDR1 SGHRS and CDR2 YFSETQ. This specimen comes from a study of PD-L1 blockade in urothelial cancer. About the research overall: The median number of T cells present in blood samples was approximately 140,000.

Indicated time point: peripheral blood 6 weeks after treatment start. Sequencing was performed with immunoSEQ multiplex PCR; in TCRdb, only in-frame clones are kept and a portion is missing. Of about 91,000 clones in the sample, approximately 82% were seen once. Notes on the study in general: Blood clones associated with the tumor expanded more at 3 weeks in durable-benefit patients.

The receptor's source is a man in his sixties or seventies with urothelial cancer. Specimen: PBMCs, collected around atezolizumab (anti-PD-L1) treatment. The rearrangement uses TRBV5-1 and TRBJ2-5, with D possibly being TRBD2 (6 bases). The CDR3 coding sequence is TGCGCCAGCAGCCCTTCCTCTAGCGCCCAAGAGACCCAGTACTTC. Its protein is CASSPSSSAQETQYF. The full variable domain, its missing parts supplied by reference TRBV5-1 and TRBJ2-5, is KAGVTQTPRYLIKTRGQQVTLSCSPISGHRSVSWYQQTPGQGLQFLFEYFSETQRNKGNFPGRFSGRQFSNSRSEMNVSTLELGDSALYLCASSPSSSAQETQYFGPGTRLLVL.